This T cell receptor (beta chain) was observed in a study of identical twins. Study outcomes and limitations: Twin sharing of out-of-frame TCR alpha was underestimated by models in monozygotic pairs.

This clonotype has more than one count but fewer than ten. Its specificity is not known. The CDR3 runs 16 residues. J lost 2 bases, V lost 2 bases, and 3 bases had no gene match. Per germline, CDR1 WSHSY and CDR2 SAAADI. The authors used template switching to add a universal primer site and gave cDNA unique molecular identifiers. One entry per CDR3 protein results from TCRdb running MiXCR on the 5' RACE reads. The sample yields under 300,000 distinct CDR3 sequences, about 8% seen once. The same sample was also studied in work on yellow fever vaccine responses in identical twins.

The chain is built from TRBV10-2 and TRBJ2-2, with 9 bases identical to TRBD1. This clonotype was obtained from a woman younger than 35 in good health. Sample: CD8+ T cells sorted from blood. Here the CDR3 reads CASSEGTGPNTGELFF. CDR3 sequence (DNA): TGCGCCAGCAGTGAGGGGACAGGGCCAAACACCGGGGAGCTGTTTTTT.